This is a list of T cell receptor beta chains from one sample in a study of cytomegalovirus exposure and HLA in healthy donors. Here immunoSEQ multiplex PCR was the method, and the copy in TCRdb shows in-frame clones only, minus some. The sample has roughly 120,000 clones, 60% to 85% seen once; the top ten hold about 1.9%. The sequencing sample was made of PBMCs. The receptor source for this set is a man over 45 in good health and CMV-seronegative. Both conserved end residues are part of each CDR3. The order of the fields is clone size, D gene, V gene, J gene, CDR3 protein, CDR3 DNA. D genes are given only for firm matches. Where a row states a size, it is once, few, many or the class of an expanded clone; other rows omit it.

NA,TRBD2,TRBV4-2,TRBJ2-3,CASSPLWGDIRTSGGLRDTQYF,TGTGCCAGCAGCCCCCTATGGGGGGACATAAGGACTAGCGGGGGGTTGCGGGATACGCAGTATTTT
NA,TRBD2,TRBV5-3,TRBJ2-1,CARPCSLVGLAGRASWNEQFF,TGTGCCAGACCCTGTAGTTTGGTGGGACTAGCGGGGAGGGCTTCGTGGAATGAGCAGTTCTTC
few,TRBD1,TRBV5-8,TRBJ2-1,CASTSRDRESSGQFF,TGTGCCAGCACCTCCAGGGACAGGGAGTCGTCGGGGCAGTTCTTC
NA,NA,TRBV6-4,TRBJ2-2,CASSGGGSFTGELFF,TGTGCCAGCAGTGGAGGTGGTTCATTCACCGGGGAGCTGTTTTTT
NA,TRBD2,TRBV18,TRBJ2-1,CASSPLAGGSSYNEQFF,TGTGCCAGCTCACCCCTAGCGGGGGGGAGCTCCTACAATGAGCAGTTCTTC
NA,NA,TRBV7-9,TRBJ2-3,CASSLGLKDTQYF,TGTGCCAGCAGCTTAGGGCTGAAAGATACGCAGTATTTT
NA,TRBD1,TRBV6-4,TRBJ1-5,CASSEQGGSNQPQHF,TGTGCCAGCAGTGAACAGGGGGGGAGCAATCAGCCCCAGCATTTT
NA,NA,TRBV10-3,TRBJ2-6,CAISESTGSGANVLTF,TGTGCCATCAGTGAGTCGACGGGCTCTGGGGCCAACGTCCTGACTTTC
few,TRBD1,TRBV30,TRBJ1-2,CAWGRDRPSGYTF,TGTGCCTGGGGAAGGGACAGGCCCAGCGGCTACACCTTC
NA,TRBD1,TRBV28,TRBJ1-4,CASSTAEGASPQNEKLFF,TGTGCCAGCAGCACCGCCGAGGGGGCGTCCCCGCAAAATGAAAAACTGTTTTTT
NA,NA,TRBV6-1,TRBJ1-6,CASRPGTPGSTPLHF,TGTGCCAGCAGACCCGGGACACCTGGATCTACACCCCTCCACTTT
NA,NA,TRBV5-6,TRBJ2-1,CASSLEWRVNEQFF,TGTGCCAGCAGCTTAGAGTGGAGGGTCAATGAGCAGTTCTTC
NA,NA,TRBV7-9,TRBJ1-2,CASSSPRGGRFVEAYGYTF,TGTGCCAGCAGCTCACCGAGGGGGGGTAGGTTCGTAGAAGCCTATGGCTACACCTTC
NA,NA,TRBV6-5,TRBJ2-3,CASSSTRDSTDTQYF,TGTGCCAGCAGTTCCACCCGGGACTCAACAGATACGCAGTATTTT
few,TRBD1,TRBV25-1,TRBJ2-1,CASSEYTGDPYNEQFF,TGTGCCAGCAGTGAATACACAGGGGATCCCTACAATGAGCAGTTCTTC
NA,NA,TRBV6-4,TRBJ1-5,CASSDSQISNQPQHF,TGTGCCAGCAGTGACTCTCAGATTAGCAATCAGCCCCAGCATTTT
NA,NA,TRBV11-2,TRBJ1-3,CASSRTTSSGNTIYF,TGTGCCAGCAGCCGGACTACCAGTTCTGGAAACACCATATATTTT
NA,NA,TRBV5-6,TRBJ2-3,CASQLGADTQYF,TGTGCCAGCCAGCTAGGGGCAGATACGCAGTATTTT
once,TRBD1,TRBV4-1,TRBJ1-5,CASSDRGQVNNQPQHF,TGCGCCAGCAGCGACAGGGGGCAGGTTAATAATCAGCCCCAGCATTTT
NA,NA,TRBV9,TRBJ2-1,CASSLYNEQFF,TGTGCCAGCAGCCTCTACAATGAGCAGTTCTTC
few,NA,TRBV11-2,TRBJ1-3,CASSRHPRQDHSGNTIYF,TGTGCCAGCAGCCGACACCCTAGACAGGATCACTCTGGAAACACCATATATTTT
once,TRBD1,TRBV6-5,TRBJ2-5,CASSYRQGARETQYF,TGTGCCAGCAGCTATCGACAGGGGGCTCGGGAGACCCAGTACTTC
NA,TRBD1,TRBV15,TRBJ1-3,CATSTDREVGNTIYF,TGTGCCACCAGCACCGACAGGGAGGTTGGAAACACCATATATTTT
NA,NA,TRBV5-1,TRBJ2-6,CASSLDLSGANVLTF,TGCGCCAGCAGCCTAGACCTCTCTGGGGCCAACGTCCTGACTTTC
NA,NA,TRBV10-3,TRBJ1-1,CAISAGLTEAFF,TGTGCCATCAGTGCCGGACTCACTGAAGCTTTCTTT
once,NA,TRBV28,TRBJ1-2,CASSWEGYGYTF,TGTGCCAGCAGCTGGGAGGGTTATGGCTACACCTTC
NA,TRBD1,TRBV7-6,TRBJ1-2,CASSLQRFDRGGGYTF,TGTGCCAGCAGCCTCCAACGATTCGACAGGGGAGGTGGCTACACCTTC
few,TRBD2,TRBV29-1,TRBJ2-3,CGAQAGGRDTQYF,TGCGGGGCCCAAGCGGGGGGGCGAGATACGCAGTATTTT
NA,TRBD1,TRBV6-4,TRBJ1-2,CASSAGTAEHYGYTF,TGTGCCAGCAGTGCAGGGACAGCGGAACACTATGGCTACACCTTC